This TCR beta chain was identified in a study of beta chain features in type 1 diabetes. About this clone: Its antigen remains unknown.

Study-level results: Whatever favoring of shorter templates PCR might show would apply equally to patients and controls. Moderate yet significant TCRB CDR3 shortening was seen in Type 1 diabetes patients in all four CD4+ subsets. Fewer insertions but more deletions were seen at VDJ junctions in type 1 diabetes patients.

TCRB transcripts that were expressed got sequenced, as all of the isolated RNA had been reverse transcribed. Sequencing used immunoSEQ multiplex PCR; TCRdb keeps in-frame clones, though not all of them. The profile shows over 150,000 clones, around a tenth of them singletons. This CDR3 comprises 13 residues. V lost 5 bases, J lost 6 bases, and 14 bases lay in between. From germline, CDR1 is SEHNR and CDR2 FQNEAQ (reference sequence). This clonotype was obtained from a man under 40 with type 1 diabetes. V gene TRBV7-9 combines with J gene TRBJ2-7, with D perhaps matching TRBD2 (5 bases). The sequencing input was central memory CD4+ T cells from blood. CDR3 nucleotide sequence: TGTGCCAGCAGCCGAGAGGCCAGCGGCGAGCAGTACTTC. This translates into CASSREASGEQYF.